The TCR beta chain under discussion was sequenced for a study of cytomegalovirus exposure and HLA in healthy donors. In the study overall: Unique TCRs from HLA-typed donors, 65 million to 85 million of them, were held in an early data release. General study points: Overall, roughly 160 TCR beta chains were annotated as cytomegalovirus-associated. Per a prior analysis, the majority of TCR beta V segments were productive roughly 87% or roughly 30% of the time. An Asian-associated ancestry cluster reportedly showed fewer N-insertions than the roughly 670-donor mean in a later analysis.

On this clone itself: The target antigen is unknown. A read error may account for a junction end that differs from germline.

The PCR used 60 Vbeta and 13 Jbeta primers. Sequenced by immunoSEQ multiplex PCR; TCRdb stores in-frame clones only, minus some. The repertoire includes approximately 140,000 clones, about 80% of them detected once, and approximately 3% sits in the top ten. The TCR sequence derives from a boy younger than 10 in good health and CMV-seronegative. Sequenced input: PBMCs.

The CDR3 nucleotides are TGTGCCAGCAGGGCGGGGAATATATGGGAGCAGCTCTTC. It specifies CASRAGNIWEQLF. The rearrangement uses TRBV6-1 and TRBJ2-1, with a possible D match to TRBD2 (6 bases). This CDR3 is 13 amino acids long. Germline V gives CDR1 MNHNS, CDR2 SASEGT.